This T cell receptor beta chain was recorded in a study of early stage breast cancer tumors. Whole-study findings and limits: Unsorted bulk genomic DNA sequencing lacked pairing and functional marker data.

The CDR3 totals 15 residues. Germline CDR1 MNHEY, CDR2 SVGAGI. The V end was cut by 0 bases, the J end by 0 bases, with 8 bases between. Produced via immunoSEQ multiplex PCR; TCRdb's table is partial and in-frame only. This table has tens of thousands of clones, approximately 70% appearing once. In the case of this clone: The target antigen is unknown.

This clonotype originated in a young adult with breast cancer. Specimen: breast tumor tissue. This chain joins TRBV6-5 and TRBJ1-1; D unresolved. Here the CDR3 reads CASSYSAALNTEAFF. CDR3 nucleotide sequence: TGTGCCAGCAGTTACTCGGCAGCTTTGAACACTGAAGCTTTCTTT.